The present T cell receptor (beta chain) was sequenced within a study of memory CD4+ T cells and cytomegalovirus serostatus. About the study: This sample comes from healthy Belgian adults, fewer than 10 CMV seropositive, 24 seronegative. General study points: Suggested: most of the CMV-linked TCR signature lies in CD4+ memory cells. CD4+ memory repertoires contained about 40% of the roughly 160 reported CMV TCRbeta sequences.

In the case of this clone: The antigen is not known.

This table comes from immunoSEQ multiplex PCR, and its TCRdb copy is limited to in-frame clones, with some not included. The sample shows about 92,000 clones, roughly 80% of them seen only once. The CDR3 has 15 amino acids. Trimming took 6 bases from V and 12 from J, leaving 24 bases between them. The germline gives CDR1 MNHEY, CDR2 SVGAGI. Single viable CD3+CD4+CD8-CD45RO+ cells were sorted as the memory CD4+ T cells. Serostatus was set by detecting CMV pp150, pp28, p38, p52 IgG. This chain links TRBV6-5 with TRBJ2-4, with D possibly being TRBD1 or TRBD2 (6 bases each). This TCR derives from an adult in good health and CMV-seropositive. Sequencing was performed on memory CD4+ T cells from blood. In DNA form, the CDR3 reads TGTGCCAGCAGGGACAGTCTCCGGGACTTACATACTCAGTACTTC. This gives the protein CASRDSLRDLHTQYF.